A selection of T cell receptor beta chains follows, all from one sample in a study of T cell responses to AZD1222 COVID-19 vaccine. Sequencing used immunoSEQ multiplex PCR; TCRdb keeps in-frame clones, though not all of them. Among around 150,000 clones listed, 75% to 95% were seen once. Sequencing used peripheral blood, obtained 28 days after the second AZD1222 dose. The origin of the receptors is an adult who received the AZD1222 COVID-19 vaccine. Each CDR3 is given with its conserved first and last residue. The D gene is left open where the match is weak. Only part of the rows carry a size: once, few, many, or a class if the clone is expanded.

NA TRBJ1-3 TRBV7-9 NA TGTGCCAGCAGCAATCAGGGTCACTCTGGAAACACCATATATTTT CASSNQGHSGNTIYF
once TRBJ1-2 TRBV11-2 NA TGTGCCAGCAGCTTAGAAGGTCCCAGGCCAGGCTACACCTTC CASSLEGPRPGYTF
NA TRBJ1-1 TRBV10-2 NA TGCGCCAGCAGATCCTATCCGGGGGCGAACACTGAAGCTTTCTTT CASRSYPGANTEAFF
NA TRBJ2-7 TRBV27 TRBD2 TGTGCCAGCAGTTCCCGGGGGGGGGCTCTCTACGAGCAGTACTTC CASSSRGGALYEQYF
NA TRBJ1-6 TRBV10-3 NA TGTGCCATCAGGGGGACGGGGGACTCACCCCTCCACTTT CAIRGTGDSPLHF
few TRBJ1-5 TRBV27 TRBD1 TGTGCCAGCAGTCGACAGGGTTTTGGGAATCAGCCCCAGCATTTT CASSRQGFGNQPQHF
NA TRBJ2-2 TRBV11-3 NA TGTGCCAGCAGCTTAGCCGGCAACACCGGGGAGCTGTTTTTT CASSLAGNTGELFF
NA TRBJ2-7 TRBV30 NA TGTGCCTGGAGTGTACAGGAGTCCTACGAGCAGTACTTC CAWSVQESYEQYF
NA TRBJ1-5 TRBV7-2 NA TGTGCCAGCAGCTTAGGTATGGGAAGCGGCAATCAGCCCCAGCATTTT CASSLGMGSGNQPQHF
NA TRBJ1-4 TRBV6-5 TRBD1 TGTGCCAGCAGTTACGACAGGGACTCAACTAATGAAAAACTGTTTTTT CASSYDRDSTNEKLFF
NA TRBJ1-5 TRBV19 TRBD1 TGTGCCAGTAGTATACAGGGGGATAGCAATCAGCCCCAGCATTTT CASSIQGDSNQPQHF
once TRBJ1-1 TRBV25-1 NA TGTGCCAGCAGTGAAACCAAACTGTATCGGGGTGAAGCTTTCTTT CASSETKLYRGEAFF
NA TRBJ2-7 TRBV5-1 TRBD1 TGCGCCAGCAGCCAAGGACAGGTACCCTACGAGCAGTACTTC CASSQGQVPYEQYF
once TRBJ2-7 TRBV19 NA TGTGCCAGTAGTATAGGGGGCCGGGCGATGGAGCAGTACTTC CASSIGGRAMEQYF
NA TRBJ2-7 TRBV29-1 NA TGCAGCGTTGCTGCAGGGCCCTCCTACGAGCAGTACTTC CSVAAGPSYEQYF
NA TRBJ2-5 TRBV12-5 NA TGTGCTAGTGGTTCGCAGGTCGAGACCCAGTACTTC CASGSQVETQYF
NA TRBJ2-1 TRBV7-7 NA TGTGCCAGCAGCTTATATGGGGGGTTCAATGAGCAGTTCTTC CASSLYGGFNEQFF
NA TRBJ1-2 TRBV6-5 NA TGTGCCAGCAGCCGCTCGACAGCTAACTATGGCTACACCTTC CASSRSTANYGYTF
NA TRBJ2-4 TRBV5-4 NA TGTGCCAGCAGCTTGGAACCAGGGGGGACGAAAAACATTCAGTACTTC CASSLEPGGTKNIQYF
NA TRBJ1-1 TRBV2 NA TGTGCCAGCATCCAGCCGACTGAAGCTTTCTTT CASIQPTEAFF
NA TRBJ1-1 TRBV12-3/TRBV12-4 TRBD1 TGTGCCAGCAAATCAGGGGGCGGCACTGAAGCTTTCTTT CASKSGGGTEAFF
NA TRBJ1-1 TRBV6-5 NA TGTGCCAGCAGTCTGGGGGATAGGACTGAAGCTTTCTTT CASSLGDRTEAFF
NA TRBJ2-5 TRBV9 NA TGTGCCAGCAGCGTAGGATTGTCTCAAGAGACCCAGTACTTC CASSVGLSQETQYF
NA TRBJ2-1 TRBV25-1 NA TGTGCCAGCAGTGATTCCTCCAAGGAGCAGTTCTTC CASSDSSKEQFF
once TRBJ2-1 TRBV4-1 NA TGCGCCAGCAGCCAAGATCAGGGGCCCTACAATGAGCAGTTCTTC CASSQDQGPYNEQFF
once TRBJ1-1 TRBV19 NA TGTGCCAGTAGTGTCCTCACAGGGTTCATGAACACTGAAGCTTTCTTT CASSVLTGFMNTEAFF
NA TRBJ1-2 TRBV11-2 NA TGTGCCAGCAGCTTAAGCCCCAGCTATGGCTACACCTTC CASSLSPSYGYTF
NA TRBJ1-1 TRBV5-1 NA TGCGCCAGCAGCTTGGACCCACTGAACACTGAAGCTTTCTTT CASSLDPLNTEAFF
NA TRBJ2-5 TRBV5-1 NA TGCGCCAGCAGCTTGGCCTTGGGGTCAGGGGGGTACCAAGAGACCCAGTACTTC CASSLALGSGGYQETQYF
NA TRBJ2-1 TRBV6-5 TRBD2 TGTGCCAGCAGGCCACTAGCGGGAGGGCCGAATGAGCAGTTCTTC CASRPLAGGPNEQFF
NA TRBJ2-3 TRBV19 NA TGTGCCAGTAGTATCCGGGGCAGTAGCACAGATACGCAGTATTTT CASSIRGSSTDTQYF
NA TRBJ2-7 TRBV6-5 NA TGTGCCAGCAGTTTACAGGGAGGTCCCTACGAGCAGTACTTC CASSLQGGPYEQYF
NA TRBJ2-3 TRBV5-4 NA TGTGCCAGCAGCTCGGTCGGCACAGATACGCAGTATTTT CASSSVGTDTQYF
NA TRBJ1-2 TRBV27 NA TGTGCCAGCAGTTTTCAGGGTTTTTCTGGCTACACCTTC CASSFQGFSGYTF
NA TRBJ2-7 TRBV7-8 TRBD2 TGTGCCAGCAGCCTCACGACTAGCGGCCACTCCTACGAGCAGTACTTC CASSLTTSGHSYEQYF
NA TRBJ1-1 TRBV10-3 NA TGTGCCATCAGTGACCTGGCGGGGACTGAAGCTTTCTTT CAISDLAGTEAFF
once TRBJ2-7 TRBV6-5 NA TGTGCCAGCAGAAGGAGTGGCACCTACGAGCAGTACTTC CASRRSGTYEQYF
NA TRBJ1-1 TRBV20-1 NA TGCAGTGCTAGACAGGGCACTGAAGCTTTCTTT CSARQGTEAFF
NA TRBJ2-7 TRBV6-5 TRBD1 TGTGCCAGCAGTCCGGACAGGGCGAATTACGGACAGTACTTC CASSPDRANYGQYF
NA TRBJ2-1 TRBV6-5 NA TGTGCCAGCCCTCGTGATTTGTCCTACAATGAGCAGTTCTTC CASPRDLSYNEQFF
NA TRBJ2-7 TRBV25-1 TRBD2 TGTGCCAGCAGTCCCAGCGGGAGCTCTTACGAGCAGTACTTC CASSPSGSSYEQYF
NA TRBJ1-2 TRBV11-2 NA TGTGCCAGCAGCTTAGGGTCAGGGACGTTCTATGGCTACACCTTC CASSLGSGTFYGYTF
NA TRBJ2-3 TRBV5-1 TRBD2 TGCGCCAGCAGCTTGGCCGGGAGGGATACGCAGTATTTT CASSLAGRDTQYF
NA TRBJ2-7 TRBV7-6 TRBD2 TGTGCCAGCAGCTTACTGCGGGAGGTTGGAGAGCAGTACTTC CASSLLREVGEQYF
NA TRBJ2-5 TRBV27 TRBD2 TGTGCCACTTCCTCCGGGGGGTCCAAGGAGACCCAGTACTTC CATSSGGSKETQYF
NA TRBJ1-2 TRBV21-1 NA TGTGCCAGCAGCGGTTATAGCTACACCTTC CASSGYSYTF
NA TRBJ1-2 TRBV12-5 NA TGTGCTAGTGGTTTGGGCAGGGTACAGAGTGGCTATGGCTACACCTTC CASGLGRVQSGYGYTF
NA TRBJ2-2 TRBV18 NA TGTGCCAGCTCACCACCTAGCGACACCGGGGAGCTGTTTTTT CASSPPSDTGELFF
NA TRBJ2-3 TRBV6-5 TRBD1 TGTGCCAGCATAGACAGGGGGACGTCCACAGATACGCAGTATTTT CASIDRGTSTDTQYF
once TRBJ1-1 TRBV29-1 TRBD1 TGCAGCGTACCTCAGCCGGACAGGGAGAACACTGAAGCTTTCTTT CSVPQPDRENTEAFF
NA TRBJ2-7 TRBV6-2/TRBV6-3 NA TGTGCCAGCAGTTACTCGTCCTACGAGCAGTACTTC CASSYSSYEQYF
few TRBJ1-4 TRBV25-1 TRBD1 TGTGCCAGCAGTGTACCACAGGGGGCTAATGAAAAACTGTTTTTT CASSVPQGANEKLFF
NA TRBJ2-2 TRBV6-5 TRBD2 TGTGCCAGCCGGGCGGGAGGGAACACCGGGGAGCTGTTTTTT CASRAGGNTGELFF
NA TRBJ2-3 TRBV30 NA TGTGCCTGGAGCCAGATTGGGACAGCGGGGGTCACAGATACGCAGTATTTT CAWSQIGTAGVTDTQYF
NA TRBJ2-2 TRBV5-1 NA TGCGCCAGCGGGGCGGGGACGAACACCGGGGAGCTGTTTTTT CASGAGTNTGELFF
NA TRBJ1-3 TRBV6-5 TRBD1 TGTGCCAGCAGTCCGGACAGGGCAGCAGGAGGCACCATATATTTT CASSPDRAAGGTIYF
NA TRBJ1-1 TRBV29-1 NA TGCGCCGTGGGGGGATCTAGCACTGAAGCTTTCTTT CAVGGSSTEAFF
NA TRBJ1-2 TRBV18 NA TGTGCCAGCTCACCGACTCAGAACTCCTATGGCTACACCTTC CASSPTQNSYGYTF
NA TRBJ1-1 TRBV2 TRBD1 TGTGCCAGCACACGCTCAGGGGGCTATATCCTGAACACTGAAGCTTTCTTT CASTRSGGYILNTEAFF
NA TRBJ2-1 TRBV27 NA TGTGCCAGCACCCGGGGCACGGCGGGGTCCTACAATGAGCAGTTCTTC CASTRGTAGSYNEQFF